A single sample is the source of the 18 T cell receptor beta chains below, sequenced in a study of T cells after yellow fever vaccination. TCRdb independently ran MiXCR on the 5' RACE reads; one entry per CDR3 protein. The sample records roughly 50,000 distinct CDR3 sequences, 7.4% being singletons. Sequencing used CD8+ T cells sorted from PBMCs, obtained around 15 days after the first yellow fever vaccination. These receptors were taken from a man aged 18 to 30 who received the YFV17D yellow fever vaccine.

On this clonotype: A much larger clone lies a single base off, so this may be a read error. The chain carries TRBV9 and TRBJ1-1, with a tentative D call TRBD1 (5 bases). The germline V gene has CDR1 SGDLS and CDR2 YYNGEE. V shed 0 bases and J shed 3 bases, with 12 bases lying between them. CDR3 length: 15 amino acids. CDR3 DNA: TGTGCCAGCAGCGTAGTTCTCTCGGGGGACACTGAAGCTTTCTTT. Translated: CASSVVLSGDTEAFF.

Only a few counts were recorded for this clonotype. This chain connects TRBV5-6 to TRBJ2-6; D remains ambiguous. The CDR3 length is 17 residues. Germline CDR1 reads SGHDT; CDR2 reads YYEEEE. V was pared by 2 bases and J by 0 bases, with 12 bases between. The chain's CDR3 is CASSFVSGISGANVLTF. For the CDR3, the DNA is TGTGCCAGCAGCTTCGTGTCAGGCATCTCTGGGGCCAACGTCCTGACTTTC. The full variable domain, completed using reference TRBV5-6 and TRBJ2-6, is DAGVTQSPTHLIKTRGQQVTLRCSPKSGHDTVSWYQQALGQGPQFIFQYYEEEERQRGNFPDRFSGHQFPNYSSELNVNALLLGDSALYLCASSFVSGISGANVLTFGAGSRLTVL.

In regard to this clonotype: A much larger clone is a single base away; this may be a read error. The final CDR3 position lacks the conserved phenylalanine or tryptophan, pointing to a likely read error. This chain joins TRBV13 and TRBJ2-5, with TRBD1 as a possible D gene (6 bases). The germline CDR1 and CDR2 sequences are PRHDT and FYEKMQ (reference sequence). V was cut by 5 bases and J by 2 bases, with 12 bases left in between. The CDR3 spans 14 residues. Here the CDR3 DNA reads TGTGCCAGCAGCGAGAGAGGGGGACAAGAGACCCAGTACTCC. Protein product: CASSERGGQETQYS.

This clonotype was detected ten times or more. The chain carries TRBV4-1 and TRBJ2-4; TRBD2 matches 8 bases. The CDR3 consists of 17 residues. V was pared by 0 bases and J by 9 bases, with 13 bases of the junction left unmatched. From germline, CDR1 is MGHRA and CDR2 YSYEKL. CDR3 sequence: CASSQESGAGVLGIQYF. As DNA, the CDR3 is TGCGCCAGCAGCCAAGAAAGCGGAGCGGGGGTGCTCGGCATTCAGTACTTC.

This clonotype was found many times. In nucleotides, the CDR3 is TGTGCCAGCAGCAAGGGACCTGTCACGAGCGGGGCCAACGTCCTGACTTTC. Translating gives CASSKGPVTSGANVLTF. The gene calls are TRBV5-6 and TRBJ2-6, with D possibly being TRBD1 or TRBD2 (5 bases each). The CDR3 covers 17 residues. Per germline, CDR1 SGHDT and CDR2 YYEEEE. The V end lost 4 bases, the J end lost 4 bases, and 18 bases lay between the germline ends.

This clonotype showed up many times. V gene TRBV24-1 combines with J gene TRBJ1-2, with 7 bases matching TRBD1. Trimming cost V 7 bases and J 2 bases; bases outside gene matches: 12. CDR1 is KGHDR and CDR2 is SFDVKD in the germline V gene. The length of the CDR3 is 16 residues. The CDR3 loop reads CATRDQKDRINYGYTF. The CDR3 DNA reads as TGTGCCACCAGGGATCAAAAGGACAGGATAAACTATGGCTACACCTTC.

This clonotype was seen at least ten times. CDR3 bases: TGCGCCAGCAGCCTGGTAATCTACGAGCAGTACTTC. It codes for CASSLVIYEQYF. J is TRBJ2-7 and V is TRBV5-1; no firm D call. Germline values: CDR1 SGHRS, CDR2 YFSETQ. V dropped 4 bases and J dropped 3 bases, with 8 bases sitting between them. The CDR3 has 12 residues.

This clonotype was counted ten times or more. The V and J genes are TRBV29-1 and TRBJ1-1; D uncertain. Trimming left V 4 bases short and J 1 base short, with 4 bases between. Germline assignment: CDR1 SQVTM and CDR2 ANQGSEA. This CDR3 contains 11 residues. The CDR3 region has the DNA TGCAGCGTTGCCGAGAACACTGAAGCTTTCTTT. It codes for CSVAENTEAFF. The variable domain in full, with the rest retrieved from reference TRBV29-1 and TRBJ1-1, is SAVISQKPSRDICQRGTSLTIQCQVDSQVTMMFWYRQQPGQSLTLIATANQGSEATYESGFVIDKFPISRPNLTFSTLTVSNMSPEDSSIYLCSVAENTEAFFGQGTRLTVV.

This clonotype is judged medium-sized. V usage is TRBV20-1 and J usage is TRBJ2-7; 7 bases match TRBD1. Germline V gene sequence: CDR1 DFQATT, CDR2 SNEGSKA (reference sequence). The CDR3 extends over 16 amino acids. V lost 5 bases and J lost 0; bases outside the gene matches: 13. This chain's CDR3 is CSASAGTESSSYEQYF. CDR3 sequence (DNA): TGCAGTGCTTCTGCCGGGACAGAATCCAGCTCCTACGAGCAGTACTTC.

This clonotype appeared many times. The chain is built from TRBV27 and TRBJ2-1; D is undetermined. This CDR3 has 13 amino acids. CDR1 is MNHEY, CDR2 SMNVEV, per germline (reference sequence). Trimming took 3 bases from V and 6 from J, leaving 9 bases between them. The CDR3 here is CASSFFGSNEQFF. In nucleotides, the CDR3 is TGTGCCAGCAGTTTTTTCGGCAGCAATGAGCAGTTCTTC.

Ten or more counts support this clonotype. This chain uses TRBV27 with TRBJ2-3; no reliable D call. The CDR3 loop spans 12 amino acids. The V gene's germline CDR1 is MNHEY and CDR2 SMNVEV (reference sequence). V dropped 5 bases and J dropped 2 bases, with 5 bases sitting between them. Here the CDR3 reads CASSPNTDTQYF. In DNA form, the CDR3 reads TGTGCCAGCAGTCCAAACACAGATACGCAGTATTTT.

In this sample, this clonotype turned up many times. The chain employs TRBV7-9 and TRBJ2-3; no definite D call. The germline CDR1 and CDR2 sequences are SEHNR and FQNEAQ (reference sequence). The CDR3 totals 14 residues. V dropped 0 bases and J dropped 4 bases, with 8 bases sitting between them. CDR3 in DNA: TGTGCCAGCAGCTTAGCCACTAAACCAGATACGCAGTATTTT. Residues: CASSLATKPDTQYF. The full variable domain, rest sourced from reference TRBV7-9 and TRBJ2-3, is DTGVSQNPRHKITKRGQNVTFRCDPISEHNRLYWYRQTLGQGPEFLTYFQNEAQLEKSRLLSDRFSAERPKGSFSTLEIQRTEQGDSAMYLCASSLATKPDTQYFGPGTRLTVL.

This clonotype appeared many times. The chain is built from TRBV4-1 and TRBJ1-4; tentatively, D is TRBD1 (6 bases). The CDR3 covers 15 residues. Trimming took 7 bases from V and 11 from J, leaving 23 bases between them. The germline V gene encodes CDR1 MGHRA and CDR2 YSYEKL. The CDR3 DNA follows: TGCGCCAGCAAACCTCCGGACAGCGGGATGAAGAAACTGTTTTTT. Its protein product is CASKPPDSGMKKLFF.

In this sample, this clonotype turned up a few times. The chain has TRBV5-1 and TRBJ2-4; TRBD2 matches at 11 bases. Germline CDR1 SGHRS, CDR2 YFSETQ. The length of the CDR3 is 15 residues. V gave up 0 bases and J gave up 4 bases; unmatched junction bases: 0. The CDR3, as DNA: TGCGCCAGCAGCTTGGGACTAGCGGGGAAAAACATTCAGTACTTC. It yields the protein CASSLGLAGKNIQYF.

Details on this clonotype: A much larger clonotype is one base distant, so this may be a read error. The chain is built from TRBV30 and TRBJ2-7; D is undetermined. CDR1 is GTSNPN, CDR2 SVGIG, per germline (reference sequence). The CDR3 covers 13 residues. V lost 1 base and J 1 base, leaving 8 bases between the germline ends. The CDR3 DNA follows: TGTGCCTGGAGTGACAGTCGGTCCTACGAGCAGTACTTC. Encoded protein: CAWSDSRSYEQYF.

This clonotype was recorded at least ten times. V and J are TRBV4-3 and TRBJ2-3, with D maybe TRBD1 (6 bases). V gave up 5 bases and J gave up 7 bases, with 13 bases separating them. The CDR3 length is 13 residues. Germline V gene data show CDR1 as LGHNA and CDR2 as YSLEER. The DNA for the CDR3 is TGCGCCAGCAGCTCCCGGACAGCAAATACGCAGTATTTT. This translates into CASSSRTANTQYF.

This clonotype occurred many times. This chain links TRBV7-9 with TRBJ1-2; D gene unclear. Germline-derived CDR1 and CDR2 are SEHNR and FQNEAQ (reference sequence). V gave up 0 bases and J gave up 5 bases, with 10 bases separating them. This CDR3 has 14 residues. CDR3 in amino acids: CASSLAAEYYGYTF. The CDR3 DNA reads as TGTGCCAGCAGCTTAGCTGCAGAGTATTATGGCTACACCTTC.

This chain joins TRBV6-2 or TRBV6-3 and TRBJ1-5; D gene unclear. Germline CDR1 and CDR2: MNHEY and SVGEGT. The CDR3 totals 14 residues. V was shortened by 7 bases and J by 3 bases, with 13 bases between the two germline ends. The CDR3 DNA follows: TGTGCCAGCACCTCCGCTCGGGTCAATCAGCCCCAGCATTTT. Its protein product is CASTSARVNQPQHF.